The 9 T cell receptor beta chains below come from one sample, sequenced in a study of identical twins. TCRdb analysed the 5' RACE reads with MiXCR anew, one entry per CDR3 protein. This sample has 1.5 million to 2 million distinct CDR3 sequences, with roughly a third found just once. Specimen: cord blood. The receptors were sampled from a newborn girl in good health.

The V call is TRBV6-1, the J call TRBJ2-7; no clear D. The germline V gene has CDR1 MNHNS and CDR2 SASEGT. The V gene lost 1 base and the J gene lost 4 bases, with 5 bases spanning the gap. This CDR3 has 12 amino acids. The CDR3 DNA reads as TGTGCCAGCAGTGAAGTCTTATACGAGCAGTACTTC. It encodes CASSEVLYEQYF.

CDR3 in amino acids: CASSNGLAGTTDTQYF. DNA of the CDR3: TGCGCCAGCAGCAACGGACTAGCGGGGACCACAGATACGCAGTATTTT. This sequence joins TRBV5-1 and TRBJ2-3, with TRBD2 identical over 12 bases. The CDR3 has 16 residues. Trimming removed 4 bases from V and 2 bases from J; junction bases left unmatched: 5. Germline CDR1 reads SGHRS; CDR2 reads YFSETQ.

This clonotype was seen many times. CDR3: CAISETQETQYF. The CDR3 DNA sequence: TGTGCCATCAGTGAGACACAAGAGACCCAGTACTTC. V gene TRBV10-3 combines with J gene TRBJ2-5; no reliable D call. V lost 2 bases and J 2 bases, leaving 3 bases between the germline ends. This CDR3 is built from 12 residues. Germline V lookup: CDR1 ENHRY, CDR2 SYGVKD.

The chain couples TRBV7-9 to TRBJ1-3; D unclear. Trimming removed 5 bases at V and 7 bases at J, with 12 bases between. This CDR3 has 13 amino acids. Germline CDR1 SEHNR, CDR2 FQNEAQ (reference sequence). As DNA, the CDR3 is TGTGCCAGCAGCCCCGCTCTTTGGAACACCATATATTTT. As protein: CASSPALWNTIYF.

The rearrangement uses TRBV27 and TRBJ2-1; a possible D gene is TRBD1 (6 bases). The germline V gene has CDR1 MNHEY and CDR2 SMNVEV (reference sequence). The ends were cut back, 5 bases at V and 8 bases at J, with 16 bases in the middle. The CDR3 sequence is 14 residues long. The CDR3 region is CASSPIPTGYEQFF. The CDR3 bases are TGTGCCAGCAGTCCTATACCGACAGGCTATGAGCAGTTCTTC.

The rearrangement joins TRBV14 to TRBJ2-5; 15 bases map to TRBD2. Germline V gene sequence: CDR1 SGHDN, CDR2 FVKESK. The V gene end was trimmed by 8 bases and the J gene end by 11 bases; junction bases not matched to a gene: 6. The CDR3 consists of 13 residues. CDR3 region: CASGLAGGSEQYF. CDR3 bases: TGTGCCAGCGGACTAGCGGGAGGGTCTGAGCAGTACTTC.

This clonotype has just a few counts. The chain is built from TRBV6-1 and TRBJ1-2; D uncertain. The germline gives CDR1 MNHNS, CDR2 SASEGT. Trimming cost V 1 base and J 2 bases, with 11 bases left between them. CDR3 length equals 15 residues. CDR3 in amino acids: CASSEGPGENYGYTF. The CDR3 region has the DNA TGTGCCAGCAGTGAAGGGCCCGGGGAGAACTATGGCTACACCTTC.

The chain's CDR3 is CASGSGQSSSYGYTF. The CDR3 region has the DNA TGTGCTAGTGGCTCGGGACAGTCCAGTAGCTATGGCTACACCTTC. The chain combines TRBV12-5 with TRBJ1-2, with 7 bases identical to TRBD1. This CDR3 region has 15 residues. V was pared by 6 bases and J by 4 bases, with 11 bases of the junction left unmatched. CDR1 is LGHNT and CDR2 is FRNRAP in the germline V gene.

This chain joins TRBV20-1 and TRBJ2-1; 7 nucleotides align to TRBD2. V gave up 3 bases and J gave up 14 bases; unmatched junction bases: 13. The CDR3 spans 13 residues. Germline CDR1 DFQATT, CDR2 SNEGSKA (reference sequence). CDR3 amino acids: CSASPTARTREFF. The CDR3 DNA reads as TGCAGTGCTAGCCCCACAGCGAGGACTAGAGAGTTCTTC.